Given below is one TCR beta chain in context. The V end was cut by 4 bases, the J end by 4 bases, with 13 bases between. The length of the CDR3 is 15 residues. The V gene's germline CDR1 is LGHDT and CDR2 YNNKEL (reference sequence). The source of the sample is a study of Ad26.COV2.S vaccination and SARS-CoV-2 variants. Described treatment: roughly 20 received Ad26.COV2.S at low or high dose, single or two shots; 5 received placebo; per-sample allocation not given. Samples analyzed were those drawn on day 63 after the first vaccine or placebo injection. Profiling relied on immunoSEQ multiplex PCR, and the TCRdb table lists in-frame clones only, not all of them. The sample consists of some 330,000 clones, 85% to 90% of them appearing once.

The gene calls are TRBV3-1 (or the pseudogene TRBV3-2) and TRBJ2-2, with D maybe TRBD2 (6 bases). This receptor was identified in a person aged 18-65 years who received the Ad26.COV2.S COVID-19 vaccine or a placebo. Sequenced here: peripheral blood, sampled in a trial of Ad26.COV2.S vaccine versus placebo. The chain's CDR3 is CASSPEGPITGELFF. In DNA form, the CDR3 reads TGTGCCAGCAGCCCGGAGGGCCCCATCACCGGGGAGCTGTTTTTT.